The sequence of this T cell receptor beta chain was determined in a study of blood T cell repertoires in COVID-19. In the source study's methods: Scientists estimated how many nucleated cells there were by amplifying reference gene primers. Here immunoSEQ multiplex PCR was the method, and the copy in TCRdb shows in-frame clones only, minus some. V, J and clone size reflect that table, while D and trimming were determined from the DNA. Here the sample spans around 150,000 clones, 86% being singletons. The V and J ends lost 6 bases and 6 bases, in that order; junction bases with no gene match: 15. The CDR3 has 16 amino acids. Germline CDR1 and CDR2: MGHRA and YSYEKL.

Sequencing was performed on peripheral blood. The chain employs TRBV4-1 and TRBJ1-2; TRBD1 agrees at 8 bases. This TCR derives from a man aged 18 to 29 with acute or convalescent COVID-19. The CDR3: CASRPGQGAKLDGYTF. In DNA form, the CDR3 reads TGCGCCAGCAGACCCGGACAGGGAGCAAAACTAGATGGCTACACCTTC.